This T cell receptor (beta chain) was observed in a study of shared clonotypes between healthy human individuals. Study outcomes and limitations: Around 5.4% of naive CD4 clonotypes were common to a handful of donors. Estimated clonotype richness was generally higher in naive than memory subsets.

To note about this clone: The antigen is not known.

The V segment lost 9 bases and the J segment 3 bases; nucleotides outside the gene matches: 2. The CDR3 extends over 12 amino acids. In germline, CDR1 is SEHNR, CDR2 FQNEAQ (reference sequence). Each sorted subset replicate got 200 ng genomic DNA, tens of thousands of genomes. TCRdb's table, derived via immunoSEQ multiplex PCR, lists solely in-frame clones and lacks some. This table holds roughly 640,000 clones, approximately 79% found once. This receptor was taken from a young woman in good health. This chain links TRBV7-9 with TRBJ2-3; 8 bases are shared with TRBD1. Sample: memory CD4+ T cells sorted from blood. The sample's subset: CD45RA-negative fraction. CDR3 amino acids: CASGQGTDTQYF. For the CDR3, the DNA is TGTGCCAGTGGACAGGGTACAGATACGCAGTATTTT.